Shown below are 11 T cell receptor beta chains from a single sample sequenced in a study of shared clonotypes between healthy human individuals. Here immunoSEQ multiplex PCR was the method, and the copy in TCRdb shows in-frame clones only, minus some. The sample has roughly 1,000,000 clones, more than 75% seen once. The sequenced sample was memory CD4+ T cells from PBMCs. Regarding subset: CD45RA-negative fraction. These receptors originate from a man aged 18 to 30 in good health. Some clones in this sample may be carry-over from other donors' samples.

This clone appeared once. The chain employs TRBV4-2 and TRBJ2-2; no clear D. Between the trimmed V and J ends, which lost 1 base and 6 bases, there was a span of 6 bases. The CDR3 spans 13 residues. Germline values: CDR1 LGHNA, CDR2 YNFKEQ. In DNA form, the CDR3 reads TGTGCCAGCAGCCAAGTTGGCCCCGGGGAGCTGTTTTTT. It specifies CASSQVGPGELFF.

The chain is built from TRBV7-2 and TRBJ2-3, with a possible D match to TRBD2 (5 bases). CDR1 is SGHTA and CDR2 is FQGNSA in the germline V gene. V lost 5 bases to trimming and J lost 11 bases, with 14 bases between them. This CDR3 region has 12 residues. The CDR3 loop reads CASSRLRVGQYF. The CDR3 bases are TGTGCCAGCAGCCGACTAAGGGTTGGGCAGTATTTT. The variable domain in full, completed from reference TRBV7-2 and TRBJ2-3, reads GAGVSQSPSNKVTEKGKDVELRCDPISGHTALYWYRQSLGQGLEFLIYFQGNSAPDKSGLPSDRFSAERTGGSVSTLTIQRTQQEDSAVYLCASSRLRVGQYFGPGTRLTVL.

The chain employs TRBV5-6 and TRBJ2-7; D possibly corresponds to TRBD2 (6 bases). The germline CDR1 and CDR2 sequences are SGHDT and YYEEEE. Trimming removed 4 bases from V and 0 bases from J, with 17 bases in between. The CDR3 has 16 residues. This CDR3 reads CASSRPGTASSYEQYF. The CDR3 nucleotides are TGTGCCAGCAGCAGACCCGGGACTGCGAGCTCCTACGAGCAGTACTTC.

This clone was seen a handful of times. The chain carries TRBV28 and TRBJ1-1; D is uncertain. Per germline, CDR1 MDHEN and CDR2 SYDVKM. The CDR3 covers 12 residues. V shed 6 bases and J shed 3 bases, with 8 bases lying between them. CDR3 loop: CASSSRDTEAFF. The CDR3 DNA reads as TGTGCCAGCAGCTCTCGGGACACTGAAGCTTTCTTT.

This chain connects TRBV25-1 to TRBJ1-2, with 8 positions matching TRBD1. The CDR3 sequence is 14 residues long. V dropped 6 bases and J dropped 5; count of bases not matched to a gene: 8. Germline V lookup: CDR1 MGHDK, CDR2 SYGVNS. The CDR3 region is CASRGQGAYYGYTF. The CDR3 nucleotides are TGTGCCAGCAGGGGGCAGGGGGCTTATTATGGCTACACCTTC.

The rearrangement uses TRBV10-3 and TRBJ2-3, with D maybe TRBD2 (7 bases). The CDR3 loop spans 16 amino acids. The germline V gene has CDR1 ENHRY and CDR2 SYGVKD. The V end lost 5 bases, the J end lost 6 bases, and 21 bases lay between the germline ends. The CDR3 spells CAISRGRDFPADTQYF. CDR3 nucleotide sequence: TGTGCCATCAGTAGGGGGAGGGACTTTCCAGCGGATACGCAGTATTTT.

This chain connects TRBV5-1 to TRBJ2-7, with D perhaps TRBD1 or TRBD2 (5 bases each). The CDR3 length is 13 residues. V gave up 9 bases and J gave up 6 bases, with 19 bases separating them. The germline CDR1 and CDR2 sequences are SGHRS and YFSETQ. The CDR3 nucleotides read TGCGCCACCAACCGGGACCGCAATGTCGAGCAGTACTTC. Translating it yields CATNRDRNVEQYF.

This clone was seen a single time. The chain links TRBV19 to TRBJ1-3; 7 bases fit TRBD1. The germline CDR1 and CDR2 sequences are LNHDA and SQIVND (reference sequence). CDR3 size: 17 residues. Trimming took 5 bases from V and 0 from J; bases not matched to a gene: 10. CDR3 nucleotide sequence: TGTGCCAGTAGTCCCTCAGGGGGGATCATCTCTGGAAACACCATATATTTT. It translates to CASSPSGGIISGNTIYF.

This clone turned up a few times. The chain couples TRBV2 to TRBJ1-1, with TRBD1 as a possible D gene (5 bases). The CDR3 length is 14 residues. V was cut by 5 bases and J by 6 bases, with 16 bases left in between. CDR1 SNHLY and CDR2 FYNNEI come from the germline V gene. The CDR3 DNA is TGTGCCAGCAGTAGCCAACTACAGGTCTCTGAAGCTTTCTTT. Protein sequence: CASSSQLQVSEAFF.

The chain joins TRBV2 to TRBJ2-5; D not certain. V gave up 3 bases and J gave up 1 base, with 9 bases separating them. CDR1 and CDR2 (germline): SNHLY, FYNNEI. The CDR3 loop spans 14 amino acids. Here the CDR3 reads CASSEASTQETQYF. The CDR3 DNA reads TGTGCCAGCAGTGAGGCCAGTACCCAAGAGACCCAGTACTTC.

Here the CDR3 reads CSVDFLGTGNYEQYF. As DNA, the CDR3 is TGCAGCGTTGACTTCTTAGGGACAGGTAACTACGAGCAGTACTTC. This chain links TRBV29-1 with TRBJ2-7; 8 positions match TRBD1. The CDR3 spans 15 residues. The J segment lost 3 bases and the V segment lost 3 bases, leaving 10 bases of the junction unmatched. CDR1 is SQVTM, CDR2 ANQGSEA, per germline.